This T cell receptor beta chain is drawn from a study of blood T cell repertoires in COVID-19 (TCRdb year 2020). Turning to the overall study: Collaborator samples came from the United States, Italy and Spain and covered acute and convalescent phases of COVID-19. Where HLA class I and class II types were available, the types were taken from metadata supplied by the sample provider, not from assay-based typing. The sample metadata nearly always contained a de-identified subject ID, COVID-19 status, age in years and sex. The material from the prospective study consisted of cDNA or gDNA derived from T cells, B-cell-depleted T cells, or PBMCs. Subjects who had been exposed to COVID-19, were actively infected with it, or had recovered from it provided the deeply sampled blood TCRbeta repertoires that made up the dataset. The repertoires were released in a freely available public database meant as a resource for research on the immune response to SARS-CoV-2. Samples were obtained from the ongoing ImmuneRACE study (first 160 participants) and from 1,254 subjects provided by 6 global collaborators. Broad study findings and their caveats: Clinical and demographic metadata were provided uncurated, with the amount varying by source and participant.

The immunoSEQ Assay, a bias-controlled multiplex PCR, was used to amplify TCRbeta CDR3 regions from genomic DNA. As for how the authors treated the data: The number of nucleated cells in each sample was estimated from the amplification of reference gene primers within the assay. To quantify the absolute abundance of each unique TCRbeta CDR3 rearrangement, sequence reads were collapsed and filtered. For each sample, productive Simpson clonality was calculated by taking the square root of Simpson's diversity index across productive rearrangements. TCRdb provides this immuneACCESS table in a form limited to in-frame rearrangements. Some clones are lacking; in checked studies, under half of them reflect an unresolved V gene, and why the rest are absent is not known. The DNA was the basis for D and trimming; V, J and clone size are from that table. The sample data list under 50,000 clones, and 92% of these were observed just once. The ten largest clones capture around 12% of the sample.

Worth noting for this clone: The target of this receptor is not known. The sample holds no much larger clone one base away, and base qualities are not on file.

CDR1 and CDR2 were assigned from the germline V gene as KGHSH and LQKENI. The CDR3 goes from the cysteine to the phenylalanine over 15 residues. Solely the CDR3 DNA is kept, with 45 bases framed from the first base. V has 5 bases trimmed and J has 5 bases trimmed; junction bases matching no gene number 5. The collaborating institutions used their own protocols to collect whole blood in K2EDTA tubes. For TCRbeta analysis, collaborators shipped samples as frozen whole blood, isolated PBMCs, or DNA extracted from either of those sample types. The sequence is built from TRBV18 and TRBJ1-5, and 11 junctional nucleotides match TRBD1. The source material was peripheral blood. The receptor was derived from a human donor in a cohort sampled during active COVID-19. The CDR3 reads as follows: CASSSGQGADQPQHF. DNA sequence: TGTGCCAGCTCATCTGGACAGGGGGCTGATCAGCCCCAGCATTTT.